The clone carrying this T cell receptor (beta chain) was detected only once. The data were obtained in a study of T cell responses to AZD1222 COVID-19 vaccine. Overall study context: The analysis combined second doses at about 4 or about 12 weeks.

The junction had 1 base not matched to a gene; V was cut back by 2 bases and J by 3 bases. Germline values: CDR1 SGHTA, CDR2 FQGNSA. The CDR3 runs to 13 residues. This table comes from immunoSEQ multiplex PCR, and its TCRdb copy is limited to in-frame clones, with some not included. The data hold about 190,000 clones, with about 92% observed a single time. The chain is built from TRBV7-2 and TRBJ2-7; 7 bases fit TRBD1. The TCR sequence derives from an adult in good health. Sequenced here: peripheral blood, sampled on day 0 of AZD1222 vaccination. In DNA form, the CDR3 reads TGTGCCAGCAGCTTATCAGGGGGCTACGAGCAGTACTTC. It codes for CASSLSGGYEQYF.